The rows below give T cell receptor beta chains drawn from one sample of a study of shared clonotypes between healthy human individuals. The table came from immunoSEQ multiplex PCR; TCRdb's copy has only in-frame clones and leaves some out. Seen here are 150,000 to 200,000 clones, 90% to 95% observed once, and the top ten hold around 0.072%. Sequenced sample: naive CD4+ T cells sorted from blood. The receptor source for this set is a woman in her 30s in good health. The CDR3 runs from the conserved cysteine through the conserved F or W.

v_call cdr3_aa
TRBV28 CASSPKQGPRTDTQYF
TRBV30 CAWSSTRYEQYF
TRBV5-6 CASSLLSETAQETQYF
TRBV12-5 CASGLVTSESGGEYNEQFF
TRBV28 CASSLDNYEQYF
TRBV11-2 CASSLGDMNYGYTF
TRBV2 CASSDSPAGITDTQYF
TRBV25-1 CASRGQGRNTGELFF
TRBV11-1 CASRTSTRNYEQYF
TRBV2 CASSAQLTGNTIYF
TRBV5-1 CASSLAPSDSYNEQFF
TRBV5-8 CASSLGGAGGIEQYF
TRBV4-2 CASSETRAPYEQYF
TRBV7-9 CASSPDLELGEQYF
TRBV7-9 CASSLGIRQGRYGYTF
TRBV5-4 CASSLAGNQPQHF
TRBV6-6 CASSYSKTGYEQYF
TRBV25-1 CASSAKLSGATEAFF
TRBV6-1 CASRTGGFGNTIYF
TRBV28 CASRPAQGGNQPQHF
TRBV15 CATSRDYQEGAGANGYTF
TRBV27 CASSLAGFTDTQYF
TRBV19 CASSITGGNTGELFF